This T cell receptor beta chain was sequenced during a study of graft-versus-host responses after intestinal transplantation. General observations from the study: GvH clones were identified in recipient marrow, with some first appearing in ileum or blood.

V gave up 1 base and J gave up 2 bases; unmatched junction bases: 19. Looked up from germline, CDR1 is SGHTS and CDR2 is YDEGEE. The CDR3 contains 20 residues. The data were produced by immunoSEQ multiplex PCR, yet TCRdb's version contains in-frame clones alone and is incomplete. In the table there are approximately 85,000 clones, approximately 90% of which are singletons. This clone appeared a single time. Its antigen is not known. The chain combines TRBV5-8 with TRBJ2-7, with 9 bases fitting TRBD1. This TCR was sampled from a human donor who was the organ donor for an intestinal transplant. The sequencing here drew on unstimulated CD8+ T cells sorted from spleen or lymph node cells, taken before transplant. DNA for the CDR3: TGTGCCAGCAGCTTGTTTTGGAGCCGGGACAGGGTAGTAAGTACCTACGAGCAGTACTTC. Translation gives CASSLFWSRDRVVSTYEQYF.